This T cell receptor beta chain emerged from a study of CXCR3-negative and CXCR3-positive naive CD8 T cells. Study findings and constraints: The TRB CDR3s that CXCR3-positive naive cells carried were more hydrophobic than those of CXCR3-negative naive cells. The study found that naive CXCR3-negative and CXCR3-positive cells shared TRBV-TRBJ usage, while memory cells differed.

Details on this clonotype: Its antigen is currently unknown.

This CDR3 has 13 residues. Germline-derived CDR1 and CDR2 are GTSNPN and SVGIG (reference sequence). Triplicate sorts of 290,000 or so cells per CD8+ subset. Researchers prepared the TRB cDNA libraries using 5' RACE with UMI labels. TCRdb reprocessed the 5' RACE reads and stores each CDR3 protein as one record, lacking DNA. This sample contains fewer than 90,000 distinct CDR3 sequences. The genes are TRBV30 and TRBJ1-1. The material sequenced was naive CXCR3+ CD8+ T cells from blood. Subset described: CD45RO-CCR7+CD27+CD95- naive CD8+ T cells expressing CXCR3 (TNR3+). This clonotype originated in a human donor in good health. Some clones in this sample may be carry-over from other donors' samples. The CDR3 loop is CAWGPGLNTEAFF. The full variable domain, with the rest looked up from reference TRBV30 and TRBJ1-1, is SQTIHQWPATLVQPVGSPLSLECTVEGTSNPNLYWYRQAAGRGLQLLFYSVGIGQISSEVPQNLSASRPQDRQFILSSKKLLLSDSGFYLCAWGPGLNTEAFFGQGTRLTVV.